These 20 T cell receptor beta chains came from one sample sequenced in a study of vaccination effects on CD4 cells after COVID-19. A 10-day culture period preceded the isolation of CD4+ T cells. Their specific antigens are unknown. The table came from immunoSEQ multiplex PCR; TCRdb's copy has only in-frame clones and leaves some out. This table holds approximately 40,000 clones, about four fifths found once. Sequences were derived from CD4+ T cells from PBMCs cultured without peptide, sampled before COVID-19 vaccination. The receptor source for this set is a human donor who received a COVID-19 vaccine.

This chain connects TRBV7-6 to TRBJ2-5; 8 bases map to TRBD1. V lost 5 bases, J lost 1 base, and 3 bases stayed unmatched. The germline gives CDR1 SGHVS, CDR2 FNYEAQ. CDR3 length: 14 amino acids. For the CDR3, the DNA is TGTGCCAGCAGCCCTGGGACAGGCCAAGAGACCCAGTACTTC. Translated: CASSPGTGQETQYF.

This clone was seen a single time. The CDR3 region has the DNA TGTGCCAGCAGGTCAACAGGGGTAGGGCCCGGGGAGCTGTTTTTT. This codes for CASRSTGVGPGELFF. V gene TRBV28 combines with J gene TRBJ2-2; 7 bases are shared with TRBD1. V gave up 6 bases and J gave up 6 bases; unmatched junction bases: 10. This CDR3 is 15 amino acids long. Germline V gene data show CDR1 as MDHEN and CDR2 as SYDVKM.

The genes are TRBV19 and TRBJ2-6, with D possibly TRBD2 on 6 matching bases. This CDR3 contains 16 residues. V was clipped by 7 bases and J by 0 bases, with 13 bases between them. Germline lookup yields CDR1 LNHDA and CDR2 SQIVND (reference sequence). CDR3 in DNA: TGTGCCAGTACCACTTGGGGGGACTCTGGGGCCAACGTCCTGACTTTC. Translated: CASTTWGDSGANVLTF. The full variable domain, in which reference TRBV19 and TRBJ2-6 provide the parts outside the CDR3, is DGGITQSPKYLFRKEGQNVTLSCEQNLNHDAMYWYRQDPGQGLRLIYYSQIVNDFQKGDIAEGYSVSREKKESFPLTVTSAQKNPTAFYLCASTTWGDSGANVLTFGAGSRLTVL.

The chain employs TRBV24-1 and TRBJ2-2, with D unresolved. The CDR3 length is 12 residues. Germline CDR1 KGHDR, CDR2 SFDVKD. The V and J ends lost 8 bases and 2 bases respectively, with 5 bases between them. This CDR3 is CATITNTGELFF. The CDR3 DNA reads TGTGCCACCATCACTAACACCGGGGAGCTGTTTTTT.

The J gene is TRBJ2-7, the V gene TRBV3-1 (or the pseudogene TRBV3-2), with D uncertain. Germline V gene sequence: CDR1 LGHDT, CDR2 YNNKEL (reference sequence). The CDR3 has 11 residues. V lost 3 bases and J 3 bases, leaving 3 bases between the germline ends. CDR3 residues: CASSQGYEQYV. CDR3 bases: TGTGCCAGCAGCCAGGGCTACGAGCAGTACGTC.

The V and J genes are TRBV7-3 and TRBJ1-1; 7 bases are a match to TRBD1. Germline-derived CDR1 and CDR2 are SGHTA and FQGTGA. CDR3 length: 15 residues. With V trimmed by 4 bases and J by 1 base, 6 bases remained unmatched. Written as DNA, the CDR3 is TGTGCCAGCAGCTACACAGGGGATGGGAACACTGAAGCTTTCTTT. It translates to CASSYTGDGNTEAFF.

The rearrangement uses TRBV6-1 and TRBJ1-2; D remains ambiguous. Looked up from germline, CDR1 is MNHNS and CDR2 is SASEGT. This CDR3 comprises 15 residues. V was trimmed by 2 bases and J by 5 bases, leaving 15 bases between them. The CDR3 loop is CASSETPGFLYGYTF. CDR3 sequence (DNA): TGTGCCAGCAGTGAAACCCCGGGCTTCCTTTATGGCTACACCTTC.

This clone appeared a single time. The J gene is TRBJ2-7, the V gene TRBV5-1; perhaps TRBD2 as D (5 bases). The germline V gene has CDR1 SGHRS and CDR2 YFSETQ. The CDR3 is made up of 14 amino acids. Between the trimmed V and J ends, which lost 7 bases and 6 bases, there was a span of 20 bases. The CDR3 nucleotides read TGCGCCAGCTCCTACTCGGGCCCAGGAGGCGAGCAGTACGTC. Its protein product is CASSYSGPGGEQYV.

For this clone: One end of the junction varies from germline; a read error may be responsible. The chain carries TRBV7-9 and TRBJ1-6; D not resolved. Looked up from germline, CDR1 is SEHNR and CDR2 is FQNEAQ (reference sequence). This CDR3 has 15 residues. The CDR3 bases are TGTGCCAGCAGCGACCAGACGGCCTACAATTCACCCCTCCACTTT. This gives the protein CASSDQTAYNSPLHF.

This chain joins TRBV30 and TRBJ2-3; D may be TRBD1 or TRBD2 (5 bases each). The germline CDR1 and CDR2 sequences are GTSNPN and SVGIG (reference sequence). The CDR3 consists of 16 residues. V was pared by 2 bases and J by 2 bases, with 17 bases between. The chain's CDR3 is CAWSFLQGEPTDTQYF. The CDR3 bases are TGTGCCTGGAGTTTTCTCCAGGGAGAACCCACAGATACGCAGTATTTT.

The chain carries TRBV24-1 and TRBJ2-6, with TRBD1 matching over 7 bases. This CDR3 is 19 amino acids long. V lost 0 bases to trimming and J lost 1 base; unmatched junction nucleotides: 8. Per germline, CDR1 KGHDR and CDR2 SFDVKD. The CDR3 nucleotides read TGTGCCACCAGTGATTTGCAAAGGGGGCGCAAATCTGGGGCCAACGTCCTGACTTTC. This codes for CATSDLQRGRKSGANVLTF.

This chain connects TRBV13 to TRBJ1-6; D might be TRBD1 (6 bases). V lost 0 bases and J lost 7, with 10 bases in between. This CDR3 spans 15 amino acids. Germline V gene sequence: CDR1 PRHDT, CDR2 FYEKMQ (reference sequence). Written as DNA, the CDR3 is TGTGCCAGCAGCTTAGGCGGGGGGCGCAATTCACCCCTCCACTTT. The encoded protein is CASSLGGGRNSPLHF.

The genes are TRBV7-9 and TRBJ1-2; D remains ambiguous. V was pared by 2 bases and J by 6 bases, with 13 bases between. In germline, CDR1 is SEHNR, CDR2 FQNEAQ (reference sequence). This CDR3 comprises 14 residues. The DNA for the CDR3 is TGTGCCAGCAGCTTAAAGGAGGGAGGGAATGGCTACACCTTC. This codes for CASSLKEGGNGYTF.

The chain has TRBV25-1 and TRBJ1-4, with TRBD1 as a possible D gene (6 bases). V was trimmed by 6 bases and J by 4 bases, leaving 15 bases between them. Germline V gives CDR1 MGHDK, CDR2 SYGVNS. There are 15 residues in the CDR3. The CDR3, as DNA: TGTGCCAGCAGCGAGTTGGGGGCTGGTAATGAAAAACTGTTTTTT. Translating gives CASSELGAGNEKLFF.

J is TRBJ1-6 and V is TRBV7-2; D is unresolved. The ends were cut back, 3 bases at V and 10 bases at J, with 16 bases in the middle. CDR1 and CDR2 (germline): SGHTA, FQGNSA. CDR3 length equals 15 residues. CDR3 residues: CASSFQVDGKSPLHF. In nucleotides, the CDR3 is TGTGCCAGCAGCTTTCAGGTTGATGGCAAATCACCCCTCCACTTT.

This sequence joins TRBV5-1 and TRBJ2-1; D tentatively fits TRBD1 or TRBD2 (5 bases each). CDR1 is SGHRS, CDR2 YFSETQ, per germline. The V gene lost 4 bases and the J gene lost 6 bases, with 23 bases spanning the gap. This CDR3 is 17 amino acids long. The CDR3 DNA reads TGCGCCAGCAGCAGCCCATCGGGGCTCTTGTTGGGCAATGAGCAGTTCTTC. This codes for CASSSPSGLLLGNEQFF.

The CDR3 nucleotides are TGTGCCAGCAGGGAGAGGAGATACGGGACCTACGAGCAGTACGTC. Translation gives CASRERRYGTYEQYV. The chain employs TRBV6-5 and TRBJ2-7; D might be TRBD2 (5 bases). The CDR3 runs to 15 residues. CDR1 is MNHEY and CDR2 is SVGAGI in the germline V gene. The V end lost 6 bases, the J end lost 2 bases, and 17 bases lay between the germline ends.

This chain links TRBV10-1 with TRBJ2-2; D unclear. The CDR3 is 17 residues long. In germline, CDR1 is WNHNN, CDR2 SYGVQD (reference sequence). V was cut by 0 bases and J by 6 bases, with 17 bases left in between. The CDR3 protein is CASSESLENLHSGELFF. DNA for the CDR3: TGCGCCAGCAGTGAGTCGTTGGAGAACCTGCATTCCGGGGAGCTGTTTTTT.

The J gene is TRBJ2-7, the V gene TRBV6-6; D is perhaps TRBD1 or TRBD2 (5 bases each). The CDR3 runs 14 residues. The V gene's germline CDR1 is MNHNY and CDR2 SVGAGI (reference sequence). V was shortened by 8 bases and J by 2 bases, with 16 bases between the two germline ends. The CDR3 spells CASAKGTGTYEQYV. Here the CDR3 DNA reads TGTGCCAGCGCCAAGGGGACGGGAACCTACGAGCAGTACGTC.

The count of this clone is one. The chain joins TRBV15 to TRBJ1-4; D is possibly TRBD1 (5 bases). The V gene's germline CDR1 is LNHNV and CDR2 YYDKDF (reference sequence). The CDR3 covers 16 residues. V was shortened by 0 bases and J by 7 bases, with 15 bases between the two germline ends. DNA of the CDR3: TGTGCCACCAGCAGAGATCGGCCGAGGGGCATTGAAAAACTGTTTTTT. As protein: CATSRDRPRGIEKLFF.